The 9 T cell receptor beta chains below all came from one sample that was sequenced in a study of a mutant IDH1 vaccine in newly diagnosed glioma. The time point denotes: week 47, end of study. Vaccination comprised doses that each held 300 ug of mutant IDH1 20-mer peptide, plus topical imiquimod. The assay was immunoSEQ multiplex PCR, and TCRdb's table has in-frame clones only and misses some. The repertoire holds about 67,000 clones, with 80% to 85% as singletons. Antigens for these TCRs are unknown. This sample comprised PBMCs, obtained from a glioma patient whose treatment included an IDH1 peptide vaccine. These receptors were collected from a man aged 25 to 40 with glioma.

The count of this clone is one. The V and J genes are TRBV4-1 and TRBJ1-1; possible D gene TRBD1, 5 bases. This CDR3 is 15 amino acids long. The V end was cut by 2 bases, the J end by 1 base, with 11 bases between. CDR1 is MGHRA and CDR2 is YSYEKL in the germline V gene. The CDR3 here is CASSQSIQENTEAFF. In DNA form, the CDR3 reads TGCGCCAGCAGCCAATCAATACAGGAGAACACTGAAGCTTTCTTT.

V usage is TRBV4-1 and J usage is TRBJ1-3, with D uncertain. Germline lookup yields CDR1 MGHRA and CDR2 YSYEKL. V shed 0 bases and J shed 0 bases, with 12 bases lying between them. The CDR3 runs to 17 residues. The CDR3 reads CASSQDPVEFSGNTIYF. The CDR3 bases are TGCGCCAGCAGCCAAGATCCGGTGGAATTCTCTGGAAACACCATATATTTT.

V and J are TRBV11-2 and TRBJ2-3; D could derive from TRBD1 or TRBD2 (6 bases each). Germline V lookup: CDR1 SGHAT, CDR2 FQNNGV. This CDR3 region has 15 residues. The V end was cut by 3 bases, the J end by 2 bases, with 12 bases between. CDR3 DNA: TGTGCCAGCAGCTTCGGCGGGACAAACACAGATACGCAGTATTTT. Protein product: CASSFGGTNTDTQYF.

This chain connects TRBV5-1 to TRBJ2-3; D is undetermined. The CDR3 extends over 13 amino acids. Per the germline V gene, CDR1 is SGHRS and CDR2 is YFSETQ. V was trimmed by 1 base and J by 1 base, leaving 4 bases between them. CDR3 sequence (DNA): TGCGCCAGCAGCTTGCAAGGCACAGATACGCAGTATTTT. This sequence encodes CASSLQGTDTQYF.

This rearrangement joins TRBV5-1 to TRBJ2-7, with 9 bases lining up with TRBD1. The V segment lost 7 bases and the J segment 5 bases; nucleotides outside the gene matches: 10. Germline CDR1 SGHRS, CDR2 YFSETQ. This CDR3 is built from 14 residues. The CDR3 DNA sequence: TGCGCCAGCTCTAATGGACAGGGGTATGACGAGCAGTACTTC. This translates into CASSNGQGYDEQYF.

The chain uses TRBV5-1 and TRBJ1-1; TRBD1 aligns across 7 bases. The CDR3 is 15 amino acids. V shed 2 bases and J 6 bases; nucleotides not matched to a gene: 10. From germline, CDR1 is SGHRS and CDR2 YFSETQ. The CDR3 DNA reads TGCGCCAGCAGCTTCGAGACAGGGCATCGGGCTGAAGCTTTCTTT. Protein product: CASSFETGHRAEAFF.

This clone was recorded once. The rearrangement links TRBV5-1 to TRBJ2-7; 8 positions match TRBD1. CDR1 is SGHRS and CDR2 is YFSETQ in the germline V gene. The CDR3 loop spans 15 amino acids. V gave up 0 bases and J gave up 0 bases; unmatched junction bases: 2. Here the CDR3 DNA reads TGCGCCAGCAGCTTGGGACAGGGGTACTCCTACGAGCAGTACTTC. Translating gives CASSLGQGYSYEQYF. Variable domain in full (rest from reference TRBV5-1 and TRBJ2-7): KAGVTQTPRYLIKTRGQQVTLSCSPISGHRSVSWYQQTPGQGLQFLFEYFSETQRNKGNFPGRFSGRQFSNSRSEMNVSTLELGDSALYLCASSLGQGYSYEQYFGPGTRLTVT.

The rearrangement uses TRBV5-1 and TRBJ1-2; no firm D call. Trimming shortened V by 0 bases and J by 8 bases, and 14 bases separated the two germline ends. Germline V gene sequence: CDR1 SGHRS, CDR2 YFSETQ. The CDR3 is 14 residues long. The CDR3 region is CASSLAGVEVGYTF. For the CDR3, the DNA is TGCGCCAGCAGCTTGGCCGGGGTTGAGGTCGGCTACACCTTC.

V and J are TRBV18 and TRBJ1-2; 7 bases fit TRBD1. This CDR3 contains 14 residues. Germline CDR1 KGHSH, CDR2 LQKENI. Trimming removed 6 bases from V and 8 bases from J; junction bases left unmatched: 12. The CDR3 nucleotides are TGTGCCAGCTCCCTTGCCCGACAGGGTGGAGGCTACACCTTC. This sequence encodes CASSLARQGGGYTF. The full variable domain, its missing parts supplied by reference TRBV18 and TRBJ1-2, is NAGVMQNPRHLVRRRGQEARLRCSPMKGHSHVYWYRQLPEEGLKFMVYLQKENIIDESGMPKERFSAEFPKEGPSILRIQQVVRGDSAAYFCASSLARQGGGYTFGSGTRLTVV.